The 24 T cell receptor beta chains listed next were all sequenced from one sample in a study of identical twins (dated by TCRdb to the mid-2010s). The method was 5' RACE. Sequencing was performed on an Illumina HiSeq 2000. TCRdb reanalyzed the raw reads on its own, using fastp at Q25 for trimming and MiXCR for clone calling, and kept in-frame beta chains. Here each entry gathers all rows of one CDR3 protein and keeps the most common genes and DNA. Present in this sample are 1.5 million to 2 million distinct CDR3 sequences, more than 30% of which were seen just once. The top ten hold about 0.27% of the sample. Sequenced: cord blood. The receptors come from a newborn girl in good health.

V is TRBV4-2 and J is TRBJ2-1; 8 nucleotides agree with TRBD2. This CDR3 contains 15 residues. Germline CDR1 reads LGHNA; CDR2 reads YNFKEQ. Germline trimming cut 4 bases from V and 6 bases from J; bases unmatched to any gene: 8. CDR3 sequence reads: CASSRGTRPGNEQFF. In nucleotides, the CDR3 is TGTGCCAGCAGCCGTGGGACTAGGCCGGGCAATGAGCAGTTCTTC.

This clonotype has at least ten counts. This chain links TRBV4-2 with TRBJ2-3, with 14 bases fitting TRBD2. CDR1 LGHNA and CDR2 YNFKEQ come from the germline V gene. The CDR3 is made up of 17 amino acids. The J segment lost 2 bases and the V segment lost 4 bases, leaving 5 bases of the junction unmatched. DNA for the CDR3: TGTGCCAGCAGCCCTGGACTAGCGGGGGGCACCACAGATACGCAGTATTTT. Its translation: CASSPGLAGGTTDTQYF.

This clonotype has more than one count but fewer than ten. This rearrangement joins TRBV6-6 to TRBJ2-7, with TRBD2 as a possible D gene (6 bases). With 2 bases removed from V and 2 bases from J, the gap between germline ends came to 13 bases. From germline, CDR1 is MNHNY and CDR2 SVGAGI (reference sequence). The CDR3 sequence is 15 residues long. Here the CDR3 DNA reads TGTGCCAGCAGTTACATGGCTAGCGCGACCTACGAGCAGTACTTC. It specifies CASSYMASATYEQYF.

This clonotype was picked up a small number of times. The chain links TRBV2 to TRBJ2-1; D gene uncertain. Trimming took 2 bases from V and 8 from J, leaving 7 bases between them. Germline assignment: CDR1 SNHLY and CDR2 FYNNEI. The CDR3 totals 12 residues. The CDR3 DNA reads TGTGCCAGCAGTGAATCTCATCATGAGCAGTTCTTC. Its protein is CASSESHHEQFF.

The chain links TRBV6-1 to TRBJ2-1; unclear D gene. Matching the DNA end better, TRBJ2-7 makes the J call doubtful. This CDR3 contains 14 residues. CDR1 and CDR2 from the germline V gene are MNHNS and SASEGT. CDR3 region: CASRARSSYNEQYF. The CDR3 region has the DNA TGTGCCAGCAGGGCGCGGAGCTCCTACAATGAGCAGTACTTC.

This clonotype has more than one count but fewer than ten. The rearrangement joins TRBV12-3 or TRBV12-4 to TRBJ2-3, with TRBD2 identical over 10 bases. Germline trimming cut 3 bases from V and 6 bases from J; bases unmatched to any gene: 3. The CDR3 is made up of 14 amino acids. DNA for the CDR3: TGTGCCAGCAGTTTTTCTAGCGGGAGTGATACGCAGTATTTT. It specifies CASSFSSGSDTQYF.

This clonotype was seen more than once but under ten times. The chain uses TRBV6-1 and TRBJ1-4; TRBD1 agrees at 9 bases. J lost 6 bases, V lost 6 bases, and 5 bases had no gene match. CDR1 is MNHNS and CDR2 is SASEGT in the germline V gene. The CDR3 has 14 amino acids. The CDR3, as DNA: TGTGCCAGCAGAAGGGACAGGGTGGATGAAAAACTGTTTTTT. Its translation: CASRRDRVDEKLFF.

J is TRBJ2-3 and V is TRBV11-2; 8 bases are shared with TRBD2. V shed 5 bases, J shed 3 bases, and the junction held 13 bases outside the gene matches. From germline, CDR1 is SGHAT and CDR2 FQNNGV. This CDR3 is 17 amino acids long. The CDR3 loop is CASSPKLASGGTDTQYF. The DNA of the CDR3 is TGTGCCAGCAGCCCAAAGCTTGCGAGCGGGGGAACAGATACGCAGTATTTT.

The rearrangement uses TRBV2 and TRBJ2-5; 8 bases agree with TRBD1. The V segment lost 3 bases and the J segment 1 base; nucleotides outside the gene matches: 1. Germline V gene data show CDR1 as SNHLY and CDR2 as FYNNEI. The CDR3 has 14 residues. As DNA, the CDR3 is TGTGCCAGCAGTGATCAGGGGGCCCAAGAGACCCAGTACTTC. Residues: CASSDQGAQETQYF.

CDR3 region: CASSYDPLPRYGYTF. The CDR3 region has the DNA TGTGCCAGCAGTTACGATCCCCTTCCTAGATATGGCTACACCTTC. The chain links TRBV6-5 to TRBJ1-2; D ambiguous. CDR1 MNHEY and CDR2 SVGAGI come from the germline V gene. CDR3 length: 15 residues. V shed 2 bases and J shed 5 bases, with 15 bases lying between them.

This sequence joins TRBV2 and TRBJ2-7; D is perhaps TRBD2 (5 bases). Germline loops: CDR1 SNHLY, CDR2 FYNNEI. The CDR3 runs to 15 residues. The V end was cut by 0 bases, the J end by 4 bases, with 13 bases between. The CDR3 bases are TGTGCCAGCAGTGAAGCCGGAGGCAGGTTTTACGAGCAGTACTTC. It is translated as CASSEAGGRFYEQYF.

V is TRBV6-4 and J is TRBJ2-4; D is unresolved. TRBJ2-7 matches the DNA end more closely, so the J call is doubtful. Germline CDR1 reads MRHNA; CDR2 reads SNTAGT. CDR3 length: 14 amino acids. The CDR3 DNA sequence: TGTGCCAGCAGTGACAAATGGCACAATTACGAGCAGTACTTC. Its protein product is CASSDKWHNYEQYF.

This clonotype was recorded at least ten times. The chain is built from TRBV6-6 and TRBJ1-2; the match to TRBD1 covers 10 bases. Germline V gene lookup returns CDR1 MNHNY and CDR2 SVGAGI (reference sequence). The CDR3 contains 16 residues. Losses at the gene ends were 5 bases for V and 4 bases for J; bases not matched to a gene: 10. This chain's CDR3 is CASSRSTGGEGYGYTF. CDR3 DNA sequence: TGTGCCAGCAGTCGCTCGACAGGGGGCGAAGGCTATGGCTACACCTTC.

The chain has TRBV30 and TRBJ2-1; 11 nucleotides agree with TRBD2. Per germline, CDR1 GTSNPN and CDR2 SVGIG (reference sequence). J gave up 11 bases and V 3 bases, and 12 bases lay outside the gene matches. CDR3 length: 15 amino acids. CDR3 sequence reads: CAWRPGTSGGRQQFF. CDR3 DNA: TGTGCCTGGAGGCCCGGGACTAGCGGAGGCCGACAGCAGTTCTTC.

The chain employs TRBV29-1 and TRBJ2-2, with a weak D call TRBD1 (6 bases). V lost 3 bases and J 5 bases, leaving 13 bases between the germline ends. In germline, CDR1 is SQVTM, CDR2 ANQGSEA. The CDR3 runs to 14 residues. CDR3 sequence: CSVENFQGTGELFF. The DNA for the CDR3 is TGCAGCGTTGAGAACTTTCAGGGGACCGGGGAGCTGTTTTTT.

This CDR3 reads CASSLGYGLQFF. Here the CDR3 DNA reads TGTGCCAGCAGCTTAGGATACGGGCTACAGTTCTTC. This chain links TRBV7-2 with TRBJ2-1; no definite D call. Trimming cost V 1 base and J 13 bases, with 11 bases left between them. The length of the CDR3 is 12 residues. Germline loops: CDR1 SGHTA, CDR2 FQGNSA. Supplemented by reference TRBV7-2 and TRBJ2-1, the full variable domain reads GAGVSQSPSNKVTEKGKDVELRCDPISGHTALYWYRQSLGQGLEFLIYFQGNSAPDKSGLPSDRFSAERTGGSVSTLTIQRTQQEDSAVYLCASSLGYGLQFFGPGTRLTVL.

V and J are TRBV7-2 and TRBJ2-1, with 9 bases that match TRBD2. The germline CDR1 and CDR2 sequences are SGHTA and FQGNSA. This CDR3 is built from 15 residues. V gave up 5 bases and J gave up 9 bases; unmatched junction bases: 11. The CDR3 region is CASSLVLAGRTEQFF. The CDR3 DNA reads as TGTGCCAGCAGCCTCGTGCTAGCGGGGAGGACTGAGCAGTTCTTC.

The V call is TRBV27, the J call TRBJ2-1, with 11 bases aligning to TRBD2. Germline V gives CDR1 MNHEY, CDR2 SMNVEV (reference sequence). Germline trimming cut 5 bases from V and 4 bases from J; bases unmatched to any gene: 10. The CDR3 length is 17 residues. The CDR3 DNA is TGTGCCAGCAGTCTCATCACCGGGACTAGCGGATACAATGAGCAGTTCTTC. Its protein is CASSLITGTSGYNEQFF.

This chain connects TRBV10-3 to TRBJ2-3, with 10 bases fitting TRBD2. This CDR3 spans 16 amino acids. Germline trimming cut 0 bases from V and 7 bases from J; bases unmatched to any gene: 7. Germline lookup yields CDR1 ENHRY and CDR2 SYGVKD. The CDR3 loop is CAISESSSGGRNTQYF. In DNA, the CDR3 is TGTGCCATCAGTGAGTCGTCTAGCGGGGGCCGCAATACGCAGTATTTT.

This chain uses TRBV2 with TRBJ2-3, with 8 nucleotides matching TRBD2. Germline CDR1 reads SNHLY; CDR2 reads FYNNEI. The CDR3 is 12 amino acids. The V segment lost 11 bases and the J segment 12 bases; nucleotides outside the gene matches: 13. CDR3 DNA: TGTGCCCGCCGAGATGTAGGACTAGCTCAGTATTTT. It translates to CARRDVGLAQYF.

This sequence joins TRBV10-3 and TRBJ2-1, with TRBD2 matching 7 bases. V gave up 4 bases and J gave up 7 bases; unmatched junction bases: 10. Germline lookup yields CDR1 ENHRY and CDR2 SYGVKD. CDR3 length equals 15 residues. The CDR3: CAISVRGLGLNEQFF. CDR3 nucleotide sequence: TGTGCCATCAGTGTCAGAGGACTAGGTCTGAATGAGCAGTTCTTC.

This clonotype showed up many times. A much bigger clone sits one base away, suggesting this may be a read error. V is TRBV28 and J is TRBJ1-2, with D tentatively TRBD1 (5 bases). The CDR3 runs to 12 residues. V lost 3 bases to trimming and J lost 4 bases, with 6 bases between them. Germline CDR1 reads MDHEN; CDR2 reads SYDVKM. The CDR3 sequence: CASSFGGYGYTF. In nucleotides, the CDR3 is TGTGCCAGCAGTTTTGGGGGCTATGGCTACACCTTC.

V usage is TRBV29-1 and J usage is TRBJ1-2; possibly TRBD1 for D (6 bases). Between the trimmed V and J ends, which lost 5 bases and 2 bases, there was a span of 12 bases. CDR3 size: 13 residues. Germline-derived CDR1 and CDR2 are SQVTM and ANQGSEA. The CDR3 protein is CSVTLQGNYGYTF. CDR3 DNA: TGCAGCGTTACCCTACAGGGAAACTATGGCTACACCTTC.

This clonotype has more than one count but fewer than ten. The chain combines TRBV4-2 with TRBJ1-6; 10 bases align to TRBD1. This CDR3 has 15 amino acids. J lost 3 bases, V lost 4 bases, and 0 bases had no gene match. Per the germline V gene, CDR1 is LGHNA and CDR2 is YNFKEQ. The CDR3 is CASSRTGGYNSPLHF. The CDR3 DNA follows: TGTGCCAGCAGCCGGACAGGGGGCTATAATTCACCCCTCCACTTT.